The present T cell receptor beta chain was sequenced within a study of T cell repertoires in cytomegalovirus infection. On the study more broadly: Public signatures in TCR beta pointed to CMV infection and matching HLA type. Study-level points and caveats: HLA-C-restricted CMV-specific TCR beta clonotypes were dominant in the ex vivo response.

TCRdb analysed the reads with MiXCR anew, one entry per CDR3 protein. Counted here are about 160,000 distinct CDR3 sequences, about 20% occurring once; the ten biggest clones make up 20% to 30%. This clonotype showed up just a few times. Its antigen remains unknown. The CDR3 is 16 amino acids. Germline CDR1 reads LGHNA; CDR2 reads YSLEER. V was clipped by 1 base and J by 1 base, with 11 bases between them. The sequencing used CD8+ T cells from cultured PBMCs, collected from culture after CMV antigen stimulation. The V gene is TRBV4-3, the J gene TRBJ1-3; a weak D match, TRBD1 (6 bases). This clonotype was sampled from a human donor in good health (CMV status not recorded). Some clones in this sample may be carry-over from other donors' samples. The CDR3 region has the DNA TGCGCCAGCAGCCAAGGCACAGGGCAGTCTGGAAACACCATATATTTT. As protein: CASSQGTGQSGNTIYF.